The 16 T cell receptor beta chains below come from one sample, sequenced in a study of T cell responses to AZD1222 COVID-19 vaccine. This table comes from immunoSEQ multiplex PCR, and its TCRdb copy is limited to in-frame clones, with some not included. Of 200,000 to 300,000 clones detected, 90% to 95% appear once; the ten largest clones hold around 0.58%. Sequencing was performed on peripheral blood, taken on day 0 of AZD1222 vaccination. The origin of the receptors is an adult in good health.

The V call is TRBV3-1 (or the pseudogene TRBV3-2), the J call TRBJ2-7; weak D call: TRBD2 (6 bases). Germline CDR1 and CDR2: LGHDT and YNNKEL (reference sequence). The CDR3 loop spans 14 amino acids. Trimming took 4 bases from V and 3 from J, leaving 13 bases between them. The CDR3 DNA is TGTGCCAGCAGCCTCGGGGACTGGAGCTACGAGCAGTACTTC. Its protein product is CASSLGDWSYEQYF.

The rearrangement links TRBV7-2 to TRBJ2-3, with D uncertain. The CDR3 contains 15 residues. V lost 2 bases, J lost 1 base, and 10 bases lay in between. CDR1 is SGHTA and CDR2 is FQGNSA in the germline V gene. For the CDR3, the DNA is TGTGCCAGCAGCTTAATGCTTCTAGGCACAGATACGCAGTATTTT. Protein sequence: CASSLMLLGTDTQYF.

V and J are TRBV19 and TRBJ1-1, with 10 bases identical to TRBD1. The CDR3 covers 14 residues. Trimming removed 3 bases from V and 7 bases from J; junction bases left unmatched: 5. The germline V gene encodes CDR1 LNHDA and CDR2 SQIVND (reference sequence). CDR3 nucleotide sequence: TGTGCCAGTAGTATCCTCGGACAGGGGGTTGAAGCTTTCTTT. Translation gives CASSILGQGVEAFF.

The CDR3 protein is CASSYLTGPNYGYTF. The CDR3, as DNA: TGTGCCAGCAGTTATCTGACAGGGCCCAACTATGGCTACACCTTC. The chain recombines TRBV6-5 with TRBJ1-2; 7 nucleotides agree with TRBD1. The trim removed 3 bases at V and 2 bases at J, leaving 6 bases unmatched. Per the germline V gene, CDR1 is MNHEY and CDR2 is SVGAGI. The CDR3 spans 15 residues.

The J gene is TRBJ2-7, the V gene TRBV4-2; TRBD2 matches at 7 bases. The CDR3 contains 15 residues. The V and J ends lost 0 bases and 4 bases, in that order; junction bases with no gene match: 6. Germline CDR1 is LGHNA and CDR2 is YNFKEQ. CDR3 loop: CASSQDSNSGYEQYF. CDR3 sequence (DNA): TGTGCCAGCAGCCAAGACAGCAATAGCGGGTACGAGCAGTACTTC.

CDR3 sequence (DNA): TGTGCCAGCAGCCAAGGAGGGGGGCCTCATAGGGGCTACACCTTC. Translated, it gives CASSQGGGPHRGYTF. This sequence joins TRBV14 and TRBJ1-2; D perhaps matches TRBD1 (6 bases). CDR3 length: 15 residues. Germline V gene lookup returns CDR1 SGHDN and CDR2 FVKESK. V lost 1 base to trimming and J lost 8 bases, with 17 bases between them. The full variable domain, its missing parts supplied by reference TRBV14 and TRBJ1-2, is EAGVTQFPSHSVIEKGQTVTLRCDPISGHDNLYWYRRVMGKEIKFLLHFVKESKQDESGMPNNRFLAERTGGTYSTLKVQPAELEDSGVYFCASSQGGGPHRGYTFGSGTRLTVV.

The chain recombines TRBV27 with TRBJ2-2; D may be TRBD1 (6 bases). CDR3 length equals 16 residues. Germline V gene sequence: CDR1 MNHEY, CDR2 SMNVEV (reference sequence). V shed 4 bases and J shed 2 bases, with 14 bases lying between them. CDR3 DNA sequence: TGTGCCAGCAGTTCCAATCCAGGGGCAAACACCGGGGAGCTGTTTTTT. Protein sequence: CASSSNPGANTGELFF.

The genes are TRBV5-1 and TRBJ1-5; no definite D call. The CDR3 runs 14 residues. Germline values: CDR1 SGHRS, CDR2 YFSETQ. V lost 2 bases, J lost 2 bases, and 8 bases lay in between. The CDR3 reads CASSLEGGNQPQHF. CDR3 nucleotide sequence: TGCGCCAGCAGCTTAGAGGGAGGCAATCAGCCCCAGCATTTT. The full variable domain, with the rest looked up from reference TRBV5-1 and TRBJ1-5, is KAGVTQTPRYLIKTRGQQVTLSCSPISGHRSVSWYQQTPGQGLQFLFEYFSETQRNKGNFPGRFSGRQFSNSRSEMNVSTLELGDSALYLCASSLEGGNQPQHFGDGTRLSIL.

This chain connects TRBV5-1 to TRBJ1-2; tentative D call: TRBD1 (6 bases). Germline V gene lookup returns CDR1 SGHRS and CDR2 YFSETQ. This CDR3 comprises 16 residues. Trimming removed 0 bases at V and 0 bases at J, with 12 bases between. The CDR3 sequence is CASSLGDRLANYGYTF. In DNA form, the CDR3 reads TGCGCCAGCAGCTTGGGTGACAGGCTGGCTAACTATGGCTACACCTTC.

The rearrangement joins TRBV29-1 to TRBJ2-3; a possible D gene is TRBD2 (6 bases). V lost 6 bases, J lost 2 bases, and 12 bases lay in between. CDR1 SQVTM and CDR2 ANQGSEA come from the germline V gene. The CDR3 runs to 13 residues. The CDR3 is CSVRGPYTDTQYF. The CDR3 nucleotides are TGCAGCGTGCGGGGACCCTACACAGATACGCAGTATTTT.

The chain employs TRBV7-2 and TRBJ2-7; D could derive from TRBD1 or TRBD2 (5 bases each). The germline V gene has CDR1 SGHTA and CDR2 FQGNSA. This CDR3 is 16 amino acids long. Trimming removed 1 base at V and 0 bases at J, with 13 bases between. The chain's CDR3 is CASSLVGSGTSYEQYF. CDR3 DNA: TGTGCCAGCAGCTTAGTAGGGTCAGGGACCTCCTACGAGCAGTACTTC.

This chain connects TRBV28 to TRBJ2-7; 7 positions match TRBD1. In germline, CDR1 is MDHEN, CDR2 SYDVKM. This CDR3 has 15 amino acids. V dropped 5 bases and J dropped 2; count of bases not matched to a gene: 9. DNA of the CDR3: TGTGCCAGCAGTAGGACAGGTATTGGGACCTACGAGCAGTACTTC. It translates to CASSRTGIGTYEQYF. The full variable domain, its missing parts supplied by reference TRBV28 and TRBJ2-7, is DVKVTQSSRYLVKRTGEKVFLECVQDMDHENMFWYRQDPGLGLRLIYFSYDVKMKEKGDIPEGYSVSREKKERFSLILESASTNQTSMYLCASSRTGIGTYEQYFGPGTRLTVT.

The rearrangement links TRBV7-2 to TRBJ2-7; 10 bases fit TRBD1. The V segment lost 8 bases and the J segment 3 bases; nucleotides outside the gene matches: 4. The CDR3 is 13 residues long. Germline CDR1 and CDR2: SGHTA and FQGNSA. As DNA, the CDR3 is TGTGCCAGCCCTCGGACAGGGGGCTACGAGCAGTACTTC. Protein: CASPRTGGYEQYF.

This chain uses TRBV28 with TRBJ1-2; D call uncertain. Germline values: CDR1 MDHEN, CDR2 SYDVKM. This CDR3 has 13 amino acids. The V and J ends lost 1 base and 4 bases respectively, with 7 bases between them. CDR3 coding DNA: TGTGCCAGCAGTTTATATAACAGCTATGGCTACACCTTC. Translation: CASSLYNSYGYTF.

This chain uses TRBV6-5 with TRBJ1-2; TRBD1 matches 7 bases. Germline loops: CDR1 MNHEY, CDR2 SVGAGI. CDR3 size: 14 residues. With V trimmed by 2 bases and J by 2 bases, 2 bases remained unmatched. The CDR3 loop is CASSYTGVNYGYTF. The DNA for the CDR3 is TGTGCCAGCAGTTACACAGGGGTAAACTATGGCTACACCTTC.

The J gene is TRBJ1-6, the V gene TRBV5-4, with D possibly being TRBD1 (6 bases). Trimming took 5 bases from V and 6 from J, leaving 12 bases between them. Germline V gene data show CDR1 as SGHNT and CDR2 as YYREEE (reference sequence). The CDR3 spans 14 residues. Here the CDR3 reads CASSVQGLNSPLHF. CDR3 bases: TGTGCCAGCAGTGTACAGGGCCTTAATTCACCCCTCCACTTT.